The sequence of this T cell receptor (beta chain) was determined in a study of CD8 T cells in ankylosing spondylitis. Study-wide points: Reportedly, significant enrichment of disease-linked clones occurred in matched ankylosing spondylitis synovial fluid. CD8+ cells made up the disease-linked clones, which were relatively rare in peripheral blood.

Losses at the gene ends were 4 bases for V and 6 bases for J; bases not matched to a gene: 5. CDR3 length: 14 amino acids. Germline lookup yields CDR1 SGHRS and CDR2 YFSETQ. Each CDR3 protein gets one entry after TCRdb re-called the 5' RACE reads with MiXCR. The sample has under 250,000 distinct CDR3 sequences, roughly 25% seen once. With regard to this clonotype: Its specificity is unknown.

The TCR sequence derives from a male donor with ankylosing spondylitis or in good health (not recorded which). The chain joins TRBV5-1 to TRBJ2-7; 12 bases agree with TRBD1. Specimen: blood, either unsorted or a sorted T cell fraction (not recorded which). The CDR3 sequence is CASSPGTGGGEQYF. The CDR3 region has the DNA TGCGCCAGCAGCCCAGGGACAGGGGGCGGCGAGCAGTACTTC. The full variable domain, completed using reference TRBV5-1 and TRBJ2-7, is KAGVTQTPRYLIKTRGQQVTLSCSPISGHRSVSWYQQTPGQGLQFLFEYFSETQRNKGNFPGRFSGRQFSNSRSEMNVSTLELGDSALYLCASSPGTGGGEQYFGPGTRLTVT.